This T cell receptor (beta chain) stems from a study of T cell responses to AZD1222 COVID-19 vaccine. Study observations and caveats: Spike as a whole was targeted by vaccine-associated CD4 TCRs, dominant at 160-218 and 743-854. The study identified only five to seven AZD1222 recipients as seropositive at baseline. Repertoire sampling happened only post peak T cell response.

This clone was detected once. Its antigen is still unknown. The CDR3 runs to 14 residues. V dropped 5 bases and J dropped 6; count of bases not matched to a gene: 7. Germline assignment: CDR1 MNHEY and CDR2 SVGAGI. Produced via immunoSEQ multiplex PCR; TCRdb's table is partial and in-frame only. The sample has 200,000 to 250,000 clones; about 94% are singletons. This TCR derives from an adult who received the MenACWY meningococcal vaccine as a control. The input for sequencing was peripheral blood, taken 28 days after the second dose of the MenACWY control vaccine. V gene TRBV6-5 combines with J gene TRBJ2-7; TRBD2 agrees at 10 bases. The chain's CDR3 is CASSNLAGAGEQYF. The CDR3 bases are TGTGCCAGCAGTAATCTAGCGGGAGCTGGCGAGCAGTACTTC.